This is a list of T cell receptor beta chains from one sample in a study of shared clonotypes between healthy human individuals. Libraries were prepared by immunoSEQ multiplex PCR; TCRdb keeps only in-frame clonotypes and omits some of them. The sample contains roughly 410,000 clones, approximately 96% of which appear only once. Input material: memory CD8+ T cells sorted from blood. The receptors were sampled from a man aged 25-45 years in good health. CDR3s include the opening cysteine and the closing phenylalanine or tryptophan. D genes are given only for firm matches. Clone size is shown for a subset of rows, as once, few, many or a class of expanded clone.

j_call d_call v_call clone_size cdr3_aa cdr3_nt
TRBJ2-7 TRBD1 TRBV27 once CASSPGTGGVEQYF TGTGCCAGCAGTCCGGGGACAGGGGGTGTCGAGCAGTACTTC
TRBJ2-5 NA TRBV7-2 NA CASSRRWSETQYF TGTGCCAGCAGCCGTAGGTGGTCGGAGACCCAGTACTTC
TRBJ1-5 NA TRBV30 once CAWNLGSTAEDQPQHF TGTGCCTGGAATTTAGGGTCCACTGCAGAGGATCAGCCCCAGCATTTT
TRBJ2-4 TRBD2 TRBV28 NA CASNQRGAKNIQYF TGTGCCAGCAATCAGCGGGGAGCCAAAAACATTCAGTACTTC
TRBJ2-5 NA TRBV20-1 NA CSARDWETQYF TGCAGTGCTAGAGATTGGGAGACCCAGTACTTC
TRBJ1-6 NA TRBV6-6 NA CASSYSGNSPLHF TGTGCCAGCAGTTACTCGGGTAATTCACCCCTCCACTTT
TRBJ2-1 TRBD2 TRBV11-3 NA CASSWDRGGVGEQFF TGTGCCAGCAGTTGGGACCGCGGGGGAGTAGGTGAGCAGTTCTTC
TRBJ2-7 TRBD2 TRBV4-2 NA CASSQDLELAGRSYEQYF TGTGCCAGCAGCCAAGATCTAGAACTAGCGGGACGCTCCTACGAGCAGTACTTC
TRBJ2-7 NA TRBV6-5 NA CASSPRLGPYEQYF TGTGCCAGCAGTCCCAGACTAGGACCCTACGAGCAGTACTTC
TRBJ2-5 TRBD2 TRBV5-4 once CASSSGLAGAKGETQYF TGTGCCAGCAGCTCGGGACTAGCGGGAGCCAAAGGGGAGACCCAGTACTTC
TRBJ2-7 TRBD2 TRBV2 NA CASRSGTSAYEQYF TGTGCCAGCAGATCCGGGACTAGCGCCTACGAGCAGTACTTC
TRBJ2-3 NA TRBV5-3 NA CARSSSDSTDTQYF TGTGCCAGAAGCTCCTCGGACAGCACAGATACGCAGTATTTT
TRBJ2-5 TRBD2 TRBV5-1 once CASSGGLAGVETQYF TGCGCCAGCAGCGGTGGACTAGCGGGAGTGGAGACCCAGTACTTC
TRBJ2-3 NA TRBV20-1 NA CSSQGGRTQYF TGCAGTTCGCAAGGGGGGAGAACGCAGTATTTT
TRBJ1-3 TRBD1 TRBV6-1 NA CASSEYLGQRGSGNTIYF TGTGCCAGCAGTGAATATCTGGGACAGCGAGGGTCTGGAAACACCATATATTTT
TRBJ1-3 NA TRBV18 once CASSPLVSAGNTIYF TGTGCCAGCTCTCCTCTTGTCTCAGCTGGAAACACCATATATTTT
TRBJ2-2 TRBD1 TRBV9 NA CASSPRTGPTGELFF TGTGCCAGCAGCCCCCGGACAGGGCCCACCGGGGAGCTGTTTTTT
TRBJ1-5 TRBD1 TRBV19 NA CASTGQGLSHSNQPQHF TGTGCCAGTACCGGACAGGGACTCTCTCATAGCAATCAGCCCCAGCATTTT
TRBJ2-7 NA TRBV6-5 NA CASTMGRDYEQYF TGTGCCAGCACCATGGGCAGGGACTACGAGCAGTACTTC
TRBJ1-4 NA TRBV6-1 NA CASSRGGNEKLFF TGTGCCAGCAGTCGAGGGGGTAATGAAAAACTGTTTTTT
TRBJ2-3 TRBD1 TRBV2 NA CASSYRGLSTDTQYF TGTGCCAGCAGTTACAGGGGCCTTAGCACAGATACGCAGTATTTT
TRBJ2-3 TRBD1 TRBV29-1 NA CSVRDRGRADTQYF TGCAGCGTAAGGGACAGGGGGCGAGCAGATACGCAGTATTTT
TRBJ2-4 NA TRBV28 NA CASQNIAKNIQYF TGTGCCAGCCAAAACATAGCCAAAAACATTCAGTACTTC
TRBJ1-4 NA TRBV6-1 NA CASSEALRQPNEKLFF TGTGCCAGCAGTGAAGCGCTAAGACAGCCTAATGAAAAACTGTTTTTT
TRBJ2-1 NA TRBV10-2 NA CASSGVSPVLVNEQFF TGCGCCAGCAGTGGGGTAAGCCCGGTCCTGGTTAATGAGCAGTTCTTC
TRBJ1-1 NA TRBV2 once CASTREGLGNTEAFF TGTGCCAGCACTAGAGAGGGTTTAGGAAACACTGAAGCTTTCTTT
TRBJ2-2 NA TRBV19 once CASSILTSAPGELFF TGTGCCAGTAGTATCCTCACTAGTGCTCCCGGGGAGCTGTTTTTT
TRBJ2-7 NA TRBV28 NA CASGRAYEQYF TGTGCCAGCGGCCGGGCCTACGAGCAGTACTTC
TRBJ1-4 NA TRBV28 once CASRSGNEKLFF TGTGCCAGCAGGTCTGGGAATGAAAAACTGTTTTTT
TRBJ2-4 NA TRBV5-4 NA CASSSPLALAKNIQYF TGTGCCAGCAGCTCCCCGCTAGCCTTAGCCAAAAACATTCAGTACTTC
TRBJ1-2 TRBD1 TRBV2 NA CASSLRGRDRVDGYTF TGTGCCAGCTCCCTACGGGGCCGGGACAGGGTGGATGGCTACACCTTC
TRBJ2-7 NA TRBV28 NA CASSFQLARPNEQYF TGTGCCAGCAGTTTTCAGTTAGCACGTCCTAACGAGCAGTACTTC
TRBJ2-3 NA TRBV19 NA CASSMRSDTQYF TGTGCCAGTAGTATGAGGTCAGATACGCAGTATTTT
TRBJ1-3 TRBD1 TRBV19 NA CASGLDRGGNTIYF TGTGCCAGCGGTCTCGACAGGGGTGGAAACACCATATATTTT
TRBJ2-5 NA TRBV2 once CASGAAAGLSRETQYF TGTGCCAGCGGGGCAGCAGCCGGACTATCGAGGGAGACCCAGTACTTC
TRBJ2-3 NA TRBV5-8 NA CASSFGPSTDTQYF TGTGCCAGCAGCTTCGGGCCGAGCACAGATACGCAGTATTTT
TRBJ1-6 NA TRBV30 NA CAWSVRGNSPLHF TGTGCCTGGAGTGTACGAGGGAATTCACCCCTCCACTTT
TRBJ2-2 TRBD1 TRBV7-9 NA CASSRTGVYGVGGELFF TGTGCCAGCAGCCGGACAGGGGTGTACGGTGTTGGCGGGGAGCTGTTTTTT
TRBJ2-7 TRBD2 TRBV7-9 NA CASAGTSGYEQYF TGTGCCAGCGCCGGGACTAGCGGATACGAGCAGTACTTC
TRBJ2-7 TRBD2 TRBV19 NA CAKAGGCEQYF TGTGCCAAGGCGGGGGGTTGCGAGCAGTACTTC
TRBJ2-7 NA TRBV10-3 NA CAISDDHSGALLEQYF TGTGCCATCAGTGATGACCATAGCGGAGCCCTGTTGGAGCAGTACTTC